Listed here are 20 T cell receptor beta chains from one sample, sequenced in a study of blood T cell repertoires in COVID-19. Generated by immunoSEQ multiplex PCR, the TCRdb table keeps only in-frame clones and is missing some. The repertoire holds about 380,000 clones, with roughly nine tenths as singletons. The sample taken for sequencing was PBMCs or T cells enriched from blood (not recorded which). The receptors were sampled from a woman in her 30s who had recovered from COVID-19.

V is TRBV2 and J is TRBJ1-4, with D possibly matching TRBD1 (6 bases). CDR1 and CDR2 from the germline V gene are SNHLY and FYNNEI. The CDR3 contains 16 residues. Trimming stripped 6 bases from V and 0 bases from J, with 14 bases between. The CDR3 loop reads CASSVDRFSTNEKLFF. The CDR3 bases are TGTGCCAGCAGCGTAGACAGGTTCTCAACTAATGAAAAACTGTTTTTT.

The J gene is TRBJ1-5, the V gene TRBV6-5; 7 bases fit TRBD1. This CDR3 spans 15 amino acids. The V and J ends lost 6 bases and 4 bases, in that order; junction bases with no gene match: 9. Germline V gene data show CDR1 as MNHEY and CDR2 as SVGAGI. The CDR3 DNA sequence: TGTGCCAGCAGCCCAGACAGGGTAACAAATCAGCCCCAGCATTTT. This gives the protein CASSPDRVTNQPQHF.

V usage is TRBV28 and J usage is TRBJ2-3; TRBD1 might be the D (5 bases). V lost 2 bases and J 2 bases, leaving 11 bases between the germline ends. This CDR3 has 15 amino acids. Looked up from germline, CDR1 is MDHEN and CDR2 is SYDVKM. CDR3 in DNA: TGTGCCAGCAGTTTAACGCAGGACAACACAGATACGCAGTATTTT. Translated, it gives CASSLTQDNTDTQYF.

As for this clone: Relative to the germline gene, one junction end is altered; a read error may explain this. V and J are TRBV7-7 and TRBJ2-1; TRBD1 agrees at 7 bases. Germline CDR1 reads SSHAT; CDR2 reads FNYEAQ (reference sequence). CDR3 length equals 16 residues. CDR3 in amino acids: CASSLVPTGYFGEQFF. The CDR3 bases are TGTGCTAGCAGCTTAGTTCCGACAGGGTATTTTGGTGAGCAGTTCTTC.

The rearrangement joins TRBV6-5 to TRBJ2-7, with TRBD1 matching 7 bases. Unmatched junction bases numbered 4, after V lost 4 bases and J lost 4 bases. The CDR3 sequence is 13 residues long. The germline V gene encodes CDR1 MNHEY and CDR2 SVGAGI. The CDR3 DNA is TGTGCCAGCAGTTCGGGACAGCTTTACGAGCAGTACTTC. This gives the protein CASSSGQLYEQYF.

In this sample, this clone turned up many times. The chain has TRBV5-1 and TRBJ2-7; D possibly corresponds to TRBD1 (6 bases). Germline lookup yields CDR1 SGHRS and CDR2 YFSETQ. Trimming cost V 6 bases and J 1 base, with 17 bases left between them. The CDR3 sequence is 15 residues long. The CDR3: CASTTGQAASYEQYF. CDR3 sequence (DNA): TGCGCCAGCACCACGGGACAAGCAGCTTCCTACGAGCAGTACTTC.

A word on this clone: An end of the junction does not agree with germline; a read error may underlie this. V is TRBV15 and J is TRBJ2-1, with TRBD2 identical over 14 bases. CDR3 length: 16 amino acids. Germline V gene data show CDR1 as LNHNV and CDR2 as YYDKDF (reference sequence). CDR3 protein: CVTSRGGTSGSNEQFF. CDR3 coding DNA: TGTGTCACCAGCAGAGGGGGGACTAGCGGGAGTAATGAGCAGTTCTTC.

The DNA for the CDR3 is TGTGCCAGCAGACTAGCGGGAGCCAAATCCGGGGAGCTGTTTTTT. This sequence encodes CASRLAGAKSGELFF. V gene TRBV6-5 combines with J gene TRBJ2-2; TRBD2 matches 11 bases. Germline CDR1 MNHEY, CDR2 SVGAGI. The CDR3 extends over 15 amino acids. Unmatched junction bases numbered 6, after V lost 6 bases and J lost 6 bases.

This chain connects TRBV3-1 (or the pseudogene TRBV3-2) to TRBJ2-2, with unresolved D. The CDR3 runs 12 residues. The germline CDR1 and CDR2 sequences are LGHDT and YNNKEL (reference sequence). The ends were cut back, 4 bases at V and 7 bases at J, with 7 bases in the middle. The CDR3: CASSPPGGELFF. Here the CDR3 DNA reads TGTGCCAGCAGCCCTCCCGGCGGGGAGCTGTTTTTT.

The chain joins TRBV7-4 to TRBJ1-5, with 7 bases lining up with TRBD1. Germline values: CDR1 SGHVT, CDR2 SQSDAQ. The J segment lost 3 bases and the V segment lost 8 bases, leaving 10 bases of the junction unmatched. There are 15 residues in the CDR3. CDR3 nucleotide sequence: TGTGCCAGCCGCGTTTTACAGGGGTTCAATCAGCCCCAGCATTTT. It encodes CASRVLQGFNQPQHF.

The CDR3 DNA follows: TGTGCCAGCAGTTTGGACCTAGCGGCCCAGTACTTC. This codes for CASSLDLAAQYF. The chain uses TRBV28 and TRBJ2-5, with TRBD2 identical over 7 bases. V trimming: 3 bases; J trimming: 9 bases; junction bases outside the gene matches: 4. This CDR3 region has 12 residues. Germline V CDR1 and CDR2: MDHEN, SYDVKM.

This clone was observed once. The CDR3 spells CASSPEGGNYGYTF. In nucleotides, the CDR3 is TGTGCCAGCTCACCCGAAGGCGGGAACTATGGCTACACCTTC. The chain joins TRBV18 to TRBJ1-2; D uncertain. With 3 bases removed from V and 2 bases from J, the gap between germline ends came to 10 bases. Germline lookup yields CDR1 KGHSH and CDR2 LQKENI. The CDR3 spans 14 residues.

This clone has only a few counts. The chain has TRBV28 and TRBJ1-1, with 8 bases matching TRBD1. The CDR3 has 15 amino acids. The germline gives CDR1 MDHEN, CDR2 SYDVKM. J was trimmed by 3 bases and V by 6 bases; bases with no gene match: 9. The CDR3, as DNA: TGTGCCAGCAGCCCAGGGGGCGCTTTGGACACTGAAGCTTTCTTT. Its translation is CASSPGGALDTEAFF.

The rearrangement uses TRBV21-1 and TRBJ2-5; whether TRBD1, the table's D call, matches the DNA was not checked. TRBV21-1 is noted as a pseudogene. CDR3 length equals 18 residues. In DNA, the CDR3 is TGTGCCAGCAGCTCACCGCTCCGGGACAGGGGTGGAGGAGAGACCCAGTACTTC. Amino acid sequence: CASSSPLRDRGGGETQYF.

This chain links TRBV7-9 with TRBJ2-1, with D perhaps TRBD2 (7 bases). The germline V and J ends were trimmed by 2 bases and 2 bases, with 10 bases remaining between them. This CDR3 region has 15 residues. The germline V gene encodes CDR1 SEHNR and CDR2 FQNEAQ (reference sequence). The CDR3 sequence: CASSLKGGTYNEQFF. CDR3 nucleotide sequence: TGTGCCAGCAGCTTAAAGGGGGGGACCTACAATGAGCAGTTCTTC.

Turning to this clone: A much larger clone differs by one base, so this may be a read error. Other DNA sequences of this sample code for an identical CDR3. V is TRBV28 and J is TRBJ1-1; tentatively, D is TRBD1 (5 bases). Trimming removed 2 bases at V and 2 bases at J, with 6 bases between. The CDR3 length is 13 residues. Germline V CDR1 and CDR2: MDHEN, SYDVKM. The CDR3 loop is CASSLRGNTEAFF. As DNA, the CDR3 is TGTGCCAGCAGTTTAAGGGGTAACACTGAAGCTTTCTTT.

This chain connects TRBV9 to TRBJ1-6, with D unresolved. The CDR3 runs 15 residues. Trimming removed 0 bases at V and 6 bases at J, with 10 bases between. Germline V gives CDR1 SGDLS, CDR2 YYNGEE. The CDR3 DNA sequence: TGTGCCAGCAGCGTAGAAGACGCGGCTAATTCACCCCTCCACTTT. Amino acid sequence: CASSVEDAANSPLHF. The full variable domain, rest sourced from reference TRBV9 and TRBJ1-6, is DSGVTQTPKHLITATGQRVTLRCSPRSGDLSVYWYQQSLDQGLQFLIQYYNGEERAKGNILERFSAQQFPDLHSELNLSSLELGDSALYFCASSVEDAANSPLHFGNGTRLTVT.

The gene calls are TRBV29-1 and TRBJ1-5, with a possible D match to TRBD1 (6 bases). Germline-derived CDR1 and CDR2 are SQVTM and ANQGSEA. The CDR3 loop spans 13 amino acids. V lost 4 bases, J lost 5 bases, and 12 bases lay in between. CDR3 loop: CSVVSGVDQPQHF. CDR3 coding DNA: TGCAGCGTTGTTTCAGGGGTCGATCAGCCCCAGCATTTT. The full variable domain, in which reference TRBV29-1 and TRBJ1-5 provide the parts outside the CDR3, is SAVISQKPSRDICQRGTSLTIQCQVDSQVTMMFWYRQQPGQSLTLIATANQGSEATYESGFVIDKFPISRPNLTFSTLTVSNMSPEDSSIYLCSVVSGVDQPQHFGDGTRLSIL.

In this sample, this clone turned up once. This rearrangement joins TRBV15 to TRBJ2-1; the match to TRBD2 covers 11 bases. Germline V gene data show CDR1 as LNHNV and CDR2 as YYDKDF (reference sequence). The V segment lost 5 bases and the J segment 5 bases; nucleotides outside the gene matches: 5. The CDR3 sequence is 15 residues long. The CDR3 loop is CATSDGTSGNNEQFF. The CDR3, as DNA: TGTGCCACCAGCGACGGGACTAGCGGAAACAATGAGCAGTTCTTC.

The V gene is TRBV19, the J gene TRBJ2-1; 13 nucleotides align to TRBD2. Losses at the gene ends were 6 bases for V and 6 bases for J; bases not matched to a gene: 8. This CDR3 is 16 amino acids long. Germline V gives CDR1 LNHDA, CDR2 SQIVND (reference sequence). CDR3 in amino acids: CASRTPLAGGVNEQFF. Written as DNA, the CDR3 is TGTGCCAGTAGGACTCCACTAGCGGGGGGGGTCAATGAGCAGTTCTTC. The full variable domain, in which reference TRBV19 and TRBJ2-1 provide the parts outside the CDR3, is DGGITQSPKYLFRKEGQNVTLSCEQNLNHDAMYWYRQDPGQGLRLIYYSQIVNDFQKGDIAEGYSVSREKKESFPLTVTSAQKNPTAFYLCASRTPLAGGVNEQFFGPGTRLTVL.